A selection of T cell receptor beta chains follows, all from one sample in a study of shared clonotypes between healthy human individuals. Some clones are missing from TCRdb's copy, which holds only in-frame ones; the method was immunoSEQ multiplex PCR. The sample yields millions of clones, approximately 95% seen once. Material for sequencing was naive CD4+ T cells from PBMCs. The receptors originated from a man between 18 and 35 years old in good health. Some clones in this sample may be carry-over from other donors' samples. Both conserved end residues are part of each CDR3. D genes are given only for firm matches. Where a row states a size, it is once, few, many or the class of an expanded clone; other rows omit it.

cdr3_length	d_call	clone_size	v_call	j_call	cdr3_nt	cdr3_aa
15	NA	NA	TRBV7-9	TRBJ1-2	TGTGCCAGCAGCCCTGGAGGGGGGGCGAGTGCTGGCTACACCTTC	CASSPGGGASAGYTF
16	NA	NA	TRBV9	TRBJ2-2	TGTGCCAGCAGCGTAGCGGACTACCCGATCCCCGGGGAGCTGTTTTTT	CASSVADYPIPGELFF
16	TRBD1	NA	TRBV28	TRBJ1-5	TGTGCCAGCAGCCTAGGACAGGGGGTTAGAAATCAGCCCCAGCATTTT	CASSLGQGVRNQPQHF
14	TRBD2	NA	TRBV2	TRBJ2-1	TGTGCCAGCAGTGAAGCTGGAGCGGGAGCTGGGAAGTTCTTC	CASSEAGAGAGKFF
13	TRBD1	once	TRBV29-1	TRBJ1-1	TGCAGCGTTGAACGGTACAGGGGGAAAGAAGCTTTCTTT	CSVERYRGKEAFF
15	TRBD1	NA	TRBV7-2	TRBJ1-4	TGTGCCAGCAGCTTAGCGGGGACAGCGAATGAAAAACTGTTTTTT	CASSLAGTANEKLFF
15	TRBD1	NA	TRBV7-2	TRBJ1-1	TGTGCCAGCAGCTTAGCGGGGACAGGACGAACTGAAGCTTTCTTT	CASSLAGTGRTEAFF
13	NA	NA	TRBV25-1	TRBJ2-7	TGTGCCAGCAGTGATACTAATTACTACGAGCAGTACTTC	CASSDTNYYEQYF
16	NA	NA	TRBV5-1	TRBJ2-7	TGCGCCAGCAGTCTCGCCCGCCAAGGGAGGCCCTACGAGCAGTACTTC	CASSLARQGRPYEQYF
15	NA	NA	TRBV6-1	TRBJ2-1	TGTGCCAGCAGCCGGGGGGACAGCAGGGTCAATGAGCAGTTCTTC	CASSRGDSRVNEQFF
18	TRBD2	NA	TRBV25-1	TRBJ2-1	TGTGCCAGCACCAGCCCGTCCCCGACTAGCGGAAACTACAATGAGCAGTTCTTC	CASTSPSPTSGNYNEQFF
14	NA	once	TRBV6-1	TRBJ1-2	TGTGCCAGCAGTGCGACACTGTTTGCCACCCCCTACACCTTC	CASSATLFATPYTF
13	TRBD1	NA	TRBV2	TRBJ1-5	TGTGCCAGCAGCCTAGACAGGGCCCAGCCCCAGCATTTT	CASSLDRAQPQHF
15	NA	NA	TRBV9	TRBJ2-1	TGTGCCAGCAGCATACAGGGTTGGTCCTACAATGAGCAGTTCTTC	CASSIQGWSYNEQFF
17	NA	NA	TRBV27	TRBJ2-6	TGTGCCAGCAGTTCCCCAGGACATATCTCTGGGGCCAACGTCCTGACTTTC	CASSSPGHISGANVLTF
12	NA	NA	TRBV19	TRBJ1-1	TGTGCCAGTAGCCCGGGAGGCACTGAAGCTTTCTTT	CASSPGGTEAFF
16	NA	NA	TRBV7-9	TRBJ2-1	TGTGCCAGCACCCGGAGGGGCGGGCTCTCCTACAATGAGCAGTTCTTC	CASTRRGGLSYNEQFF
14	TRBD1	NA	TRBV7-3	TRBJ2-1	TGTGCCAGCAGACGGACAGGGGGCAAGGGTGAGCAGTTCTTC	CASRRTGGKGEQFF
13	TRBD1	once	TRBV29-1	TRBJ2-5	TGCAGCGTCGGGGACAGGCCTCAAGAGACCCAGTACTTC	CSVGDRPQETQYF
14	NA	NA	TRBV27	TRBJ1-2	TGTGCCAGCAGTCCCTTCCCTACAGGGAATGGCTACACCTTC	CASSPFPTGNGYTF
16	TRBD2	NA	TRBV7-6	TRBJ2-7	TGTGCCAGCAGCTCCTACCCGGGACTAGCGGGAGGCGAGCAGTACTTC	CASSSYPGLAGGEQYF
14	NA	NA	TRBV5-4	TRBJ1-2	TGTGCCAGCAGCTTGGACTTGCTCCCAGGGGGCTACACCTTC	CASSLDLLPGGYTF
14	NA	NA	TRBV5-1	TRBJ1-2	TGCGCCAGCAGCTTGTTGGACCGTAACTATGGCTACACCTTC	CASSLLDRNYGYTF
14	NA	NA	TRBV5-6	TRBJ2-3	TGTGCCAGCAGCTTGAACGGGGCCACAGATACGCAGTATTTT	CASSLNGATDTQYF
13	NA	NA	TRBV25-1	TRBJ1-2	TGTGCCAGCAGTGAATACCAAAACTATGGCTACACCTTC	CASSEYQNYGYTF
14	NA	NA	TRBV6-6	TRBJ2-7	TGTGCCAGCACCCAGGGCTCCACTCTCTACGAGCAGTACTTC	CASTQGSTLYEQYF
13	NA	NA	TRBV27	TRBJ2-5	TGTGCCAGCAGTTTAAGTCGCCCAGAGACCCAGTACTTC	CASSLSRPETQYF
14	NA	NA	TRBV6-5	TRBJ2-7	TGTGCCAGCAATCCACCTGGGACGGCGGGTGAGCAGTACTTC	CASNPPGTAGEQYF
15	TRBD2	NA	TRBV5-1	TRBJ2-1	TGCGCCAGCAGCTCGACTAGCGGGACTCGGAATGAGCAGTTCTTC	CASSSTSGTRNEQFF
13	NA	few	TRBV5-1	TRBJ1-1	TGCGCCAGCAGAAGGGGCGTGAACACTGAAGCTTTCTTT	CASRRGVNTEAFF
13	NA	NA	TRBV28	TRBJ2-7	TGTGCCAGCAGTTTAAGGGGTTGGTACGAGCAGTACTTC	CASSLRGWYEQYF
16	NA	once	TRBV4-2	TRBJ2-3	TGTGCCAGCAGCCAAGATTCTAGCTCAGTCGGGAATACGCAGTATTTT	CASSQDSSSVGNTQYF
13	NA	NA	TRBV21-1	TRBJ2-7	TGTGCCAAAACCGGCGGGAGTGCCTCCGAGCAGTACTTC	CAKTGGSASEQYF
15	NA	NA	TRBV7-3	TRBJ1-1	TGTGCCAGCAGCTTAAGGGCGGGGGTCGGGACTGAAGCTTTCTTT	CASSLRAGVGTEAFF
14	TRBD2	once	TRBV7-2	TRBJ2-1	TGTGCCAGCAGCGACCCATCGGGGGGTAATGAGCAGTTCTTC	CASSDPSGGNEQFF
16	TRBD1	NA	TRBV4-3	TRBJ1-1	TGCGCCAGCAGCCATCACCGGGACAGGGGGGGGACTGAAGCTTTCTTT	CASSHHRDRGGTEAFF
12	NA	once	TRBV29-1	TRBJ2-5	TGCAGCGTAAGGAGGGGGCAAGAGACCCAGTACTTC	CSVRRGQETQYF
14	TRBD1	NA	TRBV19	TRBJ2-4	TGTGCCAGTAGCCCACGACAGGGGGGTAACATTCAGTACTTC	CASSPRQGGNIQYF
17	TRBD1	NA	TRBV18	TRBJ1-3	TGTGCCAGCTCACCACGACAGGGTCAGAGCTCTGGAAACACCATATATTTT	CASSPRQGQSSGNTIYF
17	TRBD2	NA	TRBV4-1	TRBJ2-2	TGCGCCAGCAGCCACCCTAGCGGGAGGGCGGACACCGGGGAGCTGTTTTTT	CASSHPSGRADTGELFF
15	TRBD2	NA	TRBV5-1	TRBJ2-5	TGCGCCAGCAGCGGCCCTAGCGGGACGGCGGAGACCCAGTACTTC	CASSGPSGTAETQYF